The 20 T cell receptor beta chains listed next were all sequenced from one sample in a study of blood T cell repertoires in COVID-19. Repertoires were generated with immunoSEQ multiplex PCR, while TCRdb's copy carries only in-frame clones and drops some. The data show around 190,000 clones, 70% to 90% seen once. Sequenced: peripheral blood. The receptors were sampled from a man in his fifties with COVID-19, enrolled during active disease.

A single count supports this clone. V usage is TRBV25-1 and J usage is TRBJ1-1; D is undetermined. Looked up from germline, CDR1 is MGHDK and CDR2 is SYGVNS. CDR3 length: 15 residues. Deletions cut 2 bases from V and 1 base from J, with 11 bases between. CDR3 amino acids: CASSERGIENTEAFF. CDR3 sequence (DNA): TGTGCCAGCAGTGAAAGAGGAATAGAGAACACTGAAGCTTTCTTT.

This clone appeared once. This rearrangement joins TRBV10-3 to TRBJ2-3; 8 bases align to TRBD2. The J segment lost 5 bases and the V segment lost 7 bases, leaving 14 bases of the junction unmatched. CDR3 size: 16 residues. In germline, CDR1 is ENHRY, CDR2 SYGVKD. The CDR3 reads CAITSNPAGVGDTQYF. For the CDR3, the DNA is TGTGCCATCACCTCCAACCCAGCGGGAGTAGGAGATACGCAGTATTTT.

The rearrangement links TRBV18 to TRBJ2-5; D perhaps matches TRBD1 (6 bases). The CDR3 is made up of 16 amino acids. CDR1 KGHSH and CDR2 LQKENI come from the germline V gene. V shed 4 bases and J shed 1 base, with 16 bases lying between them. CDR3 nucleotides: TGTGCCAGCTCACAGAGGATTCAGGGGTTCCAAGAGACCCAGTACTTC. This encodes CASSQRIQGFQETQYF.

This chain connects TRBV29-1 to TRBJ2-3; D unclear. CDR3 length equals 13 residues. V shed 4 bases and J shed 0 bases, with 8 bases lying between them. Germline CDR1 SQVTM, CDR2 ANQGSEA. The CDR3 region is CSVGGRSTDTQYF. CDR3 nucleotide sequence: TGCAGCGTTGGTGGCAGAAGCACAGATACGCAGTATTTT.

J is TRBJ1-5 and V is TRBV6-2 or TRBV6-3, with D perhaps TRBD1 (5 bases). Germline lookup yields CDR1 MNHEY and CDR2 SVGEGT. Trimming took off 0 bases at V and 0 bases at J, with 12 bases between the two ends. This CDR3 spans 17 amino acids. CDR3 loop: CASSYSSGGNSNQPQHF. In nucleotides, the CDR3 is TGTGCCAGCAGTTACTCGAGCGGGGGGAATAGCAATCAGCCCCAGCATTTT.

This chain links TRBV15 with TRBJ1-4, with 7 bases that match TRBD1. CDR3 size: 16 residues. V gave up 3 bases and J gave up 4 bases; unmatched junction bases: 8. CDR1 is LNHNV and CDR2 is YYDKDF in the germline V gene (reference sequence). CDR3 bases: TGTGCCACCAGCAGCAGGGGACAGTTAGTTAATGAAAAACTGTTTTTT. Its translation: CATSSRGQLVNEKLFF.

The V and J genes are TRBV28 and TRBJ1-2; D remains unclear. This CDR3 has 13 residues. Trimming removed 1 base from V and 8 bases from J, with 11 bases in between. CDR1 and CDR2 from the germline V gene are MDHEN and SYDVKM. The DNA for the CDR3 is TGTGCCAGCAGTTTATCGAGGGTCGAGGGCTACACCTTC. Residues: CASSLSRVEGYTF.

The chain employs TRBV14 and TRBJ1-6; D perhaps matches TRBD1 (5 bases). The CDR3 runs 15 residues. The V gene lost 1 base and the J gene lost 4 bases, with 8 bases spanning the gap. Germline assignment: CDR1 SGHDN and CDR2 FVKESK. This CDR3 is CASSQGTLYNSPLHF. CDR3 in DNA: TGTGCCAGCAGCCAAGGGACACTGTATAATTCACCCCTCCACTTT. The full variable domain, in which reference TRBV14 and TRBJ1-6 provide the parts outside the CDR3, is EAGVTQFPSHSVIEKGQTVTLRCDPISGHDNLYWYRRVMGKEIKFLLHFVKESKQDESGMPNNRFLAERTGGTYSTLKVQPAELEDSGVYFCASSQGTLYNSPLHFGNGTRLTVT.

The J gene is TRBJ2-1, the V gene TRBV27; the match to TRBD2 covers 7 bases. This CDR3 has 14 amino acids. Germline V gives CDR1 MNHEY, CDR2 SMNVEV (reference sequence). Trimming removed 4 bases from V and 5 bases from J; junction bases left unmatched: 5. The DNA of the CDR3 is TGTGCCAGCAGTTGGGGGAGGGTAGACAATGAGCAGTTCTTC. Its protein is CASSWGRVDNEQFF.

The gene calls are TRBV28 and TRBJ2-7; 14 bases map to TRBD2. The CDR3 sequence is 14 residues long. V was clipped by 5 bases and J by 4 bases; unmatched bases: 1. CDR1 is MDHEN, CDR2 SYDVKM, per germline. As DNA, the CDR3 is TGTGCCAGCAGTCGGACTAGCGGGGGGTACGAGCAGTACTTC. It is translated as CASSRTSGGYEQYF.

This clone appeared a single time. The chain carries TRBV5-1 and TRBJ1-1, with TRBD1 matching 7 bases. This CDR3 region has 16 residues. The germline V gene has CDR1 SGHRS and CDR2 YFSETQ. With 0 bases clipped from V and 4 bases from J, the junction kept 9 bases outside the gene matches. The CDR3 DNA reads TGCGCCAGCAGCTTGGCCCTACAGGGGTTGAGCACTGAAGCTTTCTTT. Amino acid sequence: CASSLALQGLSTEAFF.

This clone has a handful of counts. This chain connects TRBV11-2 to TRBJ2-3; 13 bases are a match to TRBD2. V was pared by 3 bases and J by 4 bases, with 7 bases of the junction left unmatched. Germline lookup yields CDR1 SGHAT and CDR2 FQNNGV. This CDR3 comprises 17 residues. CDR3 nucleotide sequence: TGTGCCAGCAGCTTTCCGACTAGCGGGAGGCGGGCAGATACGCAGTATTTT. Its translation: CASSFPTSGRRADTQYF.

The chain is built from TRBV5-1 and TRBJ2-2, with TRBD2 matching over 7 bases. The CDR3 loop spans 18 amino acids. CDR1 and CDR2 from the germline V gene are SGHRS and YFSETQ. V shed 2 bases, J shed 7 bases, and the junction held 17 bases outside the gene matches. The CDR3 spells CASSFPRRGGSSGGELFF. The CDR3 DNA reads TGCGCCAGCAGCTTCCCCCGTCGGGGCGGGAGTTCTGGCGGGGAGCTGTTTTTT. The full variable domain, rest sourced from reference TRBV5-1 and TRBJ2-2, is KAGVTQTPRYLIKTRGQQVTLSCSPISGHRSVSWYQQTPGQGLQFLFEYFSETQRNKGNFPGRFSGRQFSNSRSEMNVSTLELGDSALYLCASSFPRRGGSSGGELFFGEGSRLTVL.

The chain links TRBV11-3 to TRBJ2-7; D might be TRBD2 (5 bases). This CDR3 spans 17 amino acids. Germline V gene sequence: CDR1 SGHNT, CDR2 YENEEA. Deletions cut 5 bases from V and 4 bases from J, with 24 bases between. The CDR3 region is CASSPGPGRRNNYEQYF. The CDR3 DNA sequence: TGTGCCAGCAGCCCCGGTCCCGGACGGAGGAATAATTACGAGCAGTACTTC.

The chain carries TRBV13 and TRBJ2-7; 12 bases map to TRBD1. CDR1 is PRHDT, CDR2 FYEKMQ, per germline (reference sequence). The trim removed 5 bases at V and 4 bases at J, leaving 9 bases unmatched. This CDR3 has 16 amino acids. CDR3 region: CASSPRRGQGAYEQYF. The CDR3 DNA sequence: TGTGCCAGCAGCCCACGACGGGGACAGGGGGCTTACGAGCAGTACTTC.

The V call is TRBV3-1 (or the pseudogene TRBV3-2), the J call TRBJ2-1, with 12 bases lining up with TRBD2. Germline CDR1 and CDR2: LGHDT and YNNKEL (reference sequence). The CDR3 is made up of 15 amino acids. The V segment lost 4 bases and the J segment 5 bases; nucleotides outside the gene matches: 3. This CDR3 reads CASSPWTSGNNEQFF. CDR3 DNA sequence: TGTGCCAGCAGCCCTTGGACTAGCGGGAACAATGAGCAGTTCTTC.

V and J are TRBV5-4 and TRBJ2-7; D is perhaps TRBD2 (7 bases). V shed 3 bases and J shed 7 bases, with 20 bases lying between them. The germline V gene has CDR1 SGHNT and CDR2 YYREEE (reference sequence). CDR3 size: 15 residues. The CDR3 spells CASSSGGRAKGEQYF. CDR3 nucleotides: TGTGCCAGCAGCTCGGGGGGCAGGGCCAAGGGAGAGCAGTACTTC. The full variable domain, its missing parts supplied by reference TRBV5-4 and TRBJ2-7, is ETGVTQSPTHLIKTRGQQVTLRCSSQSGHNTVSWYQQALGQGPQFIFQYYREEENGRGNFPPRFSGLQFPNYSSELNVNALELDDSALYLCASSSGGRAKGEQYFGPGTRLTVT.

A single count supports this clone. The chain is built from TRBV18 and TRBJ1-5, with 10 bases fitting TRBD1. CDR1 KGHSH and CDR2 LQKENI come from the germline V gene. This CDR3 contains 16 residues. V lost 2 bases to trimming and J lost 5 bases; unmatched junction nucleotides: 6. The CDR3 region is CASSPRSGTGDQPQHF. The DNA for the CDR3 is TGTGCCAGCTCACCAAGATCCGGGACAGGGGATCAGCCCCAGCATTTT.

This chain joins TRBV28 and TRBJ1-1, with 7 bases matching TRBD1. The germline V gene has CDR1 MDHEN and CDR2 SYDVKM. V was pared by 5 bases and J by 0 bases, with 12 bases of the junction left unmatched. This CDR3 has 17 residues. The CDR3 protein is CASSQDRAGYMNTEAFF. The CDR3 nucleotides are TGTGCCAGCAGTCAAGACAGGGCGGGCTACATGAACACTGAAGCTTTCTTT.

This clone has a count of ten or more. J is TRBJ2-7 and V is TRBV4-2; TRBD2 agrees at 7 bases. The CDR3 sequence is 16 residues long. Trimming removed 0 bases from V and 5 bases from J; junction bases left unmatched: 10. Germline-derived CDR1 and CDR2 are LGHNA and YNFKEQ. This CDR3 is CASSQDPTAGVDEQYF. CDR3 coding DNA: TGTGCCAGCAGCCAAGACCCCACGGCGGGAGTGGACGAGCAGTACTTC.